This T cell receptor (beta chain) was retrieved from a study of T cell changes during pregnancy in multiple sclerosis. The V end lost 5 bases, the J end lost 6 bases, and 16 bases lay between the germline ends. The germline CDR1 and CDR2 sequences are MNHEY and SMNVEV (reference sequence). CDR3 length: 14 residues. Only in-frame clones appear in the TCRdb table, and some are missing; sequencing was by immunoSEQ multiplex PCR. The top ten clones hold over 10% of a sample with about 38,000 clones, about 91% of them seen once. Sequenced material: CD8+ T cells from peripheral blood mononuclear cells, taken after pregnancy. This chain uses TRBV27 with TRBJ1-2, with D possibly being TRBD1 (5 bases). The source of this sequence is a female donor with multiple sclerosis, enrolled in a pregnancy study. CDR3 nucleotides: TGTGCCAGCAGTCGATTACAGGAAACCCATGGCTACACCTTC. Translating it yields CASSRLQETHGYTF.